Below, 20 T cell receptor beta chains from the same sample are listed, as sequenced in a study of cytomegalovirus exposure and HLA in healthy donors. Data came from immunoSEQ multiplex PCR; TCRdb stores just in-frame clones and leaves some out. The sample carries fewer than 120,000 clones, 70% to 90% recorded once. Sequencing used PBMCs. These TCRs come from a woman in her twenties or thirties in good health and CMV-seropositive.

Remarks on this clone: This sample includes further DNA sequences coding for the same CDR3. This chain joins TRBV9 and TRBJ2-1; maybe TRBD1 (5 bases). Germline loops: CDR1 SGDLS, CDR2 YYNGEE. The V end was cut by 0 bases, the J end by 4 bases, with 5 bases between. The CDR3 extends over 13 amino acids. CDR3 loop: CASSVGQYNEQFF. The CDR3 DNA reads TGTGCCAGCAGCGTAGGACAGTACAATGAGCAGTTCTTC. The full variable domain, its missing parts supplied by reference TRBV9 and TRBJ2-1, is DSGVTQTPKHLITATGQRVTLRCSPRSGDLSVYWYQQSLDQGLQFLIQYYNGEERAKGNILERFSAQQFPDLHSELNLSSLELGDSALYFCASSVGQYNEQFFGPGTRLTVL.

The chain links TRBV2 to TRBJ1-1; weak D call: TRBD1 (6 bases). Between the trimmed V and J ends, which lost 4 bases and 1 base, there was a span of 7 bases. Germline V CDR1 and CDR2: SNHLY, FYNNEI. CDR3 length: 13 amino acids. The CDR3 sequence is CASSGQANTEAFF. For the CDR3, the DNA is TGTGCCAGCAGTGGACAGGCGAACACTGAAGCTTTCTTT.

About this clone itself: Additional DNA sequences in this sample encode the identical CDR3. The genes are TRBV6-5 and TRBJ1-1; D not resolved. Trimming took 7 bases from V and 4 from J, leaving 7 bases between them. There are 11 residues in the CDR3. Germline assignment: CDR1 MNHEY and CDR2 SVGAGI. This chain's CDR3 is CASTRGTEAFF. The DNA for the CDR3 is TGTGCCAGCACGAGAGGCACTGAAGCTTTCTTT.

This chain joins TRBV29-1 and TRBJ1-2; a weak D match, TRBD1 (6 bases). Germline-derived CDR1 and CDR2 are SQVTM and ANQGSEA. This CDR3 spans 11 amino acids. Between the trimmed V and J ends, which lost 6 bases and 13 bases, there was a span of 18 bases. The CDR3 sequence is CSVTHREKFTF. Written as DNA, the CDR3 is TGCAGCGTGACCCACAGGGAAAAGTTCACCTTC.

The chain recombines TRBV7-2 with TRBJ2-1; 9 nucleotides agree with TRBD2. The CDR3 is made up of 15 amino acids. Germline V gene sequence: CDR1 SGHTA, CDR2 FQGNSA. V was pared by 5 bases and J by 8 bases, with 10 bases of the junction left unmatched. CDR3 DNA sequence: TGTGCCAGCAGCCGCGACGCGGGGGGGCTTTATGAGCAGTTCTTC. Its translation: CASSRDAGGLYEQFF. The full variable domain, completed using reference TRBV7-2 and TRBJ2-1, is GAGVSQSPSNKVTEKGKDVELRCDPISGHTALYWYRQSLGQGLEFLIYFQGNSAPDKSGLPSDRFSAERTGGSVSTLTIQRTQQEDSAVYLCASSRDAGGLYEQFFGPGTRLTVL.

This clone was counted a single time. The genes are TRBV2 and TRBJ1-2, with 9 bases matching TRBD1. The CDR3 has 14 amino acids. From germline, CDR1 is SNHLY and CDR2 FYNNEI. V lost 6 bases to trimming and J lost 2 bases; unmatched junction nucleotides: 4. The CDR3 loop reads CASRDRGLNYGYTF. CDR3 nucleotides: TGTGCCAGCAGGGACAGGGGATTGAACTATGGCTACACCTTC.

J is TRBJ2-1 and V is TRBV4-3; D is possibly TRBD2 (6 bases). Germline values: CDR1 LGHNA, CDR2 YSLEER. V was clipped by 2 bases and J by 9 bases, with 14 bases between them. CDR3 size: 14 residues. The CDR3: CASSQKLLAGEQFF. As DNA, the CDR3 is TGCGCCAGCAGCCAAAAATTACTAGCTGGTGAGCAGTTCTTC.

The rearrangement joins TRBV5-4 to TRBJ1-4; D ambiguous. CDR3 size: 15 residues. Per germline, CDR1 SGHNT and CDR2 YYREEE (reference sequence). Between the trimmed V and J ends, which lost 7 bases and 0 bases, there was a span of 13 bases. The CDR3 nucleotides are TGTGCCAGCTCCCGGGGAGCTGCAACTAATGAAAAACTGTTTTTT. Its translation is CASSRGAATNEKLFF.

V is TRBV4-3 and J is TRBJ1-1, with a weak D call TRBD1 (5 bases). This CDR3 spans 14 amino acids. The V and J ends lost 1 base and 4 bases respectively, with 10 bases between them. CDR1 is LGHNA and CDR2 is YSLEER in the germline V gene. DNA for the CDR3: TGCGCCAGCAGCCAAGTGCAGGGAGGCACTGAAGCTTTCTTT. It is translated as CASSQVQGGTEAFF.

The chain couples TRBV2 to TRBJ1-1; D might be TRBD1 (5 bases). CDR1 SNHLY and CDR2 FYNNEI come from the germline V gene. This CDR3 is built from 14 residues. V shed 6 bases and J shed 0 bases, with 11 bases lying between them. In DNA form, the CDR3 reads TGTGCCAGCAGACCTGACAGATTGAACACTGAAGCTTTCTTT. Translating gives CASRPDRLNTEAFF.

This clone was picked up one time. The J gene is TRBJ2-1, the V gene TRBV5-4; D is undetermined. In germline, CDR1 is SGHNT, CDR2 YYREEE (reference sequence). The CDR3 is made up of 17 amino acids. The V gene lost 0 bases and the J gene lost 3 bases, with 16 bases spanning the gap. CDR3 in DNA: TGTGCCAGCAGCTTGGGCACGGGTGCGTCAAACTACAATGAGCAGTTCTTC. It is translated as CASSLGTGASNYNEQFF.

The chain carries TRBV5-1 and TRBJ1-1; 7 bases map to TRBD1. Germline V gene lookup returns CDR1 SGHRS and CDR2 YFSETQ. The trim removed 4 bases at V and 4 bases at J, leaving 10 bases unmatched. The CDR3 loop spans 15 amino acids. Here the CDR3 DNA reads TGCGCCAGCAGCCCAGGGACAGTCGGAATCACTGAAGCTTTCTTT. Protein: CASSPGTVGITEAFF.

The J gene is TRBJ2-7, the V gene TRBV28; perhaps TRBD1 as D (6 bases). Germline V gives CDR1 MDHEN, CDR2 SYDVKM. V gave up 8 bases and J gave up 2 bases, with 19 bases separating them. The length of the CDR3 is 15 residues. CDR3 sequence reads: CASAELQGFAYEQYF. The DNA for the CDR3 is TGTGCCAGCGCTGAATTACAGGGTTTCGCCTACGAGCAGTACTTC.

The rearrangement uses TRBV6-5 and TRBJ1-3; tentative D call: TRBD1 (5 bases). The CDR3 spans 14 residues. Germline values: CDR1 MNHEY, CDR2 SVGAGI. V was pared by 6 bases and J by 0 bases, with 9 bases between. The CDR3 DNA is TGTGCCAGCAGCGGGACTTTCTCTGGAAACACCATATATTTT. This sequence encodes CASSGTFSGNTIYF.

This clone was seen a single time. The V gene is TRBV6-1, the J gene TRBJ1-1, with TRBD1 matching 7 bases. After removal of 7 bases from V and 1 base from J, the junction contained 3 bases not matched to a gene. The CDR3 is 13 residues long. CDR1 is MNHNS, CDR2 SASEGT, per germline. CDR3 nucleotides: TGTGCCAGCAAAAAGGGGGCGAACACTGAAGCTTTCTTT. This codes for CASKKGANTEAFF.

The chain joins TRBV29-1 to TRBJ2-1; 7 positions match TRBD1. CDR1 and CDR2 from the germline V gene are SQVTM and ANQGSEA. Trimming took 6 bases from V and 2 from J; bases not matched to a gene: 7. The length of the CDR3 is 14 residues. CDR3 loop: CSVKTGKPYNEQFF. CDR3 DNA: TGCAGCGTCAAGACAGGGAAACCCTACAATGAGCAGTTCTTC.

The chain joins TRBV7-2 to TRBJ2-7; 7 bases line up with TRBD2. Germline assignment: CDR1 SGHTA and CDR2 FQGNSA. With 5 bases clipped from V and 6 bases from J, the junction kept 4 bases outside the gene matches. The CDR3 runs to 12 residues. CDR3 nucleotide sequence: TGTGCCAGCAGCCTCGGGACTATCGAGCAGTACTTC. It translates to CASSLGTIEQYF.

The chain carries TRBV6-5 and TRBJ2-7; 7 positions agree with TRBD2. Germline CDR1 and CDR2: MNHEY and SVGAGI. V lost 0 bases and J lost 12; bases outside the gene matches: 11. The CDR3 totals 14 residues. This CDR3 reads CASSYSWSGKELYF. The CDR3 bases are TGTGCCAGCAGTTACTCGTGGAGCGGGAAGGAATTGTACTTC.

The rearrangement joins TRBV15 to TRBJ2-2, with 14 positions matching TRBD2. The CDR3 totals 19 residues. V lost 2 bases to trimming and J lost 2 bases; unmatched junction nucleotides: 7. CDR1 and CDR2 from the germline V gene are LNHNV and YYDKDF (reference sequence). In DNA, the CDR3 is TGTGCCACCAGCAGACCTCCGGGACTAGCGGGAGAAAACACCGGGGAGCTGTTTTTT. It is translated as CATSRPPGLAGENTGELFF.

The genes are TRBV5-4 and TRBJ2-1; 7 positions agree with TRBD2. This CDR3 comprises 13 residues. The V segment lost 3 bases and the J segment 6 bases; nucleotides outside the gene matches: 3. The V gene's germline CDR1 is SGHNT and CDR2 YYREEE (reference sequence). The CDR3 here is CASSSGLVNEQFF. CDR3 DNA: TGTGCCAGCAGCTCCGGACTAGTCAATGAGCAGTTCTTC.